Included here is one TCR beta chain sequence, with context. Its cognate antigen is unknown. This entry is derived from a study of cytomegalovirus exposure and HLA in healthy donors. As for the study in general: It was reported in a later analysis that the roughly 120 validation repertoires used the same platform as the 650 to 800 first-cohort repertoires. Study conclusions and caveats: Later, an analysis found that TCR clusters from the first cohort tended to co-occur in the 95 to 150 validation repertoires. The study flagged 150 to 200 TCR beta chains as cytomegalovirus-associated.

The donors were members of the 120-subject validation cohort (separate from the approximately 670-subject first cohort). The V end lost 2 bases, the J end lost 6 bases, and 26 bases lay between the germline ends. Germline assignment: CDR1 SEHNR and CDR2 FQNEAQ (reference sequence). There are 19 residues in the CDR3. The repertoire was sequenced with immunoSEQ multiplex PCR; TCRdb's copy has only in-frame clones and lacks some. The sample lists about 340,000 clones, 86% occurring once. The specimen sequenced was PBMCs. V gene TRBV7-9 combines with J gene TRBJ1-5, with a tentative D call TRBD1 (5 bases). The clonotype originates from a woman under 30 in good health and CMV-seronegative. CDR3 DNA: TGTGCCAGCAGCTTATCGGGGCAGGGAGAGGATGGGAGGACTCAGCCCCAGCATTTT. Translated, it gives CASSLSGQGEDGRTQPQHF. Combining the CDR3 with reference TRBV7-9 and TRBJ1-5 gives the whole variable domain DTGVSQNPRHKITKRGQNVTFRCDPISEHNRLYWYRQTLGQGPEFLTYFQNEAQLEKSRLLSDRFSAERPKGSFSTLEIQRTEQGDSAMYLCASSLSGQGEDGRTQPQHFGDGTRLSIL.